The rows below give T cell receptor beta chains drawn from one sample of a study of Graves' ophthalmopathy and Graves' hyperthyroidism. TCRdb re-derived calls from the multiplex PCR reads in MiXCR, one entry per CDR3 protein. This table has 300,000 to 400,000 distinct CDR3 sequences, roughly a sixth appearing once. Source material: peripheral blood. The receptors derive from an adult man with Graves' ophthalmopathy. The CDR3 runs from the conserved cysteine through the conserved F or W. A D gene is named only where the DNA matches it firmly. The listing skips clone size in some rows; elsewhere it reads once, few, many or a size class.

CDR3 protein: CAWSVRRRNYGYTF
CDR3 DNA: TGTGCCTGGAGTGTAAGAAGACGGAACTATGGCTACACCTTC
J gene: TRBJ1-2
clone size: many
D gene: NA
V gene: TRBV30
CDR3 length: 14

CDR3 protein: CASSPGTVSNYGYTF
CDR3 DNA: TGTGCCAGCTCACCTGGGACAGTTTCTAACTATGGCTACACCTTC
J gene: TRBJ1-2
clone size: NA
D gene: TRBD1
V gene: TRBV18
CDR3 length: 15

CDR3 protein: CAVPGTSSYEQYF
CDR3 DNA: TGTGCCGTCCCCGGTACGAGCTCCTACGAGCAGTACTTC
J gene: TRBJ2-7
clone size: many
D gene: NA
V gene: TRBV7-9
CDR3 length: 13

CDR3 protein: CASSRTTGTGVSNQPQHF
CDR3 DNA: TGTGCCAGCAGTCGAACGACCGGGACAGGGGTTAGCAATCAGCCCCAGCATTTT
J gene: TRBJ1-5
clone size: many
D gene: TRBD1
V gene: TRBV6-1
CDR3 length: 18

CDR3 protein: CASSNSYEQYF
CDR3 DNA: TGTGCCAGCAGTAATTCCTACGAGCAGTACTTC
J gene: TRBJ2-7
clone size: many
D gene: NA
V gene: TRBV6-2/TRBV6-3
CDR3 length: 11

CDR3 protein: CATMVSGGQETQYF
CDR3 DNA: TGTGCCACCATGGTTAGCGGGGGTCAAGAGACCCAGTACTTC
J gene: TRBJ2-5
clone size: many
D gene: TRBD2
V gene: TRBV24-1
CDR3 length: 14

CDR3 protein: CATSGTGGMDEQYF
CDR3 DNA: TGTGCCACCAGTGGGACAGGGGGCATGGACGAGCAGTACTTC
J gene: TRBJ2-7
clone size: NA
D gene: TRBD1
V gene: TRBV24-1
CDR3 length: 14

CDR3 protein: CASSSGRLGYEQYF
CDR3 DNA: TGTGCCAGCAGTTCGGGACGGCTAGGCTACGAGCAGTACTTC
J gene: TRBJ2-7
clone size: many
D gene: NA
V gene: TRBV27
CDR3 length: 14

CDR3 protein: CASREEGIYGYTF
CDR3 DNA: TGTGCCAGCCGCGAGGAGGGAATATATGGCTACACCTTC
J gene: TRBJ1-2
clone size: many
D gene: NA
V gene: TRBV28
CDR3 length: 13

CDR3 protein: CASSYAGGNEQYF
CDR3 DNA: TGTGCCAGCAGTTATGCAGGGGGGAACGAGCAGTACTTC
J gene: TRBJ2-7
clone size: many
D gene: NA
V gene: TRBV6-2/TRBV6-3
CDR3 length: 13

CDR3 protein: CASKGDRAVRTEAFF
CDR3 DNA: TGTGCCAGCAAAGGGGACAGGGCGGTTAGGACTGAAGCTTTCTTT
J gene: TRBJ1-1
clone size: many
D gene: TRBD1
V gene: TRBV27
CDR3 length: 15

CDR3 protein: CSATGRTNNSPLHF
CDR3 DNA: TGCAGTGCTACCGGACGGACTAATAATTCACCCCTCCACTTT
J gene: TRBJ1-6
clone size: many
D gene: NA
V gene: TRBV20-1
CDR3 length: 14

CDR3 protein: CASSYSQGDGYTF
CDR3 DNA: TGTGCCAGCAGTTACTCGCAGGGGGATGGCTACACCTTC
J gene: TRBJ1-2
clone size: NA
D gene: TRBD1
V gene: TRBV6-2/TRBV6-3
CDR3 length: 13

CDR3 protein: CASSLWDSQETQYF
CDR3 DNA: TGTGCCAGCAGTTTATGGGACAGTCAAGAGACCCAGTACTTC
J gene: TRBJ2-5
clone size: many
D gene: TRBD1
V gene: TRBV27
CDR3 length: 14

CDR3 protein: CASSNRTGWYQETQYF
CDR3 DNA: TGTGCCAGCAGTAATCGGACAGGGTGGTACCAAGAGACCCAGTACTTC
J gene: TRBJ2-5
clone size: many
D gene: TRBD1
V gene: TRBV6-1
CDR3 length: 16

CDR3 protein: CASSRGDDEQYF
CDR3 DNA: TGTGCCAGCTCGCGAGGGGACGACGAGCAGTACTTC
J gene: TRBJ2-7
clone size: once
D gene: NA
V gene: TRBV6-2/TRBV6-3
CDR3 length: 12

CDR3 protein: CASNRDRVSPLHF
CDR3 DNA: TGTGCCAGCAACCGCGACAGGGTTTCACCCCTCCACTTT
J gene: TRBJ1-6
clone size: NA
D gene: TRBD1
V gene: TRBV12-3/TRBV12-4
CDR3 length: 13

CDR3 protein: CASRRDRGSQETQYF
CDR3 DNA: TGTGCCAGCAGGAGGGACAGGGGAAGCCAAGAGACCCAGTACTTC
J gene: TRBJ2-5
clone size: NA
D gene: TRBD1
V gene: TRBV2
CDR3 length: 15

CDR3 protein: CASSPGQAPEGGYGYTF
CDR3 DNA: TGCGCCAGCAGCCCCGGTCAGGCGCCCGAGGGGGGCTATGGCTACACCTTC
J gene: TRBJ1-2
clone size: many
D gene: NA
V gene: TRBV4-1
CDR3 length: 17

CDR3 protein: CASSLGGRGTEAFF
CDR3 DNA: TGTGCCAGCAGCCTAGGAGGTCGGGGCACTGAAGCTTTCTTT
J gene: TRBJ1-1
clone size: many
D gene: NA
V gene: TRBV6-5
CDR3 length: 14

CDR3 protein: CSARTGGNQPQHF
CDR3 DNA: TGCAGTGCTAGGACAGGGGGAAATCAGCCCCAGCATTTT
J gene: TRBJ1-5
clone size: many
D gene: TRBD1
V gene: TRBV20-1
CDR3 length: 13

CDR3 protein: CASSPLTQGNTEAFF
CDR3 DNA: TGTGCCAGCAGTCCTCTAACACAGGGGAACACTGAAGCTTTCTTT
J gene: TRBJ1-1
clone size: many
D gene: NA
V gene: TRBV28
CDR3 length: 15

CDR3 protein: CASSPGLQNTEAFF
CDR3 DNA: TGCGCCAGCAGCCCGGGACTGCAGAACACTGAAGCTTTCTTT
J gene: TRBJ1-1
clone size: many
D gene: NA
V gene: TRBV5-1
CDR3 length: 14

CDR3 protein: CASSQATGGGSPLHF
CDR3 DNA: TGTGCCAGCAGCCAAGCGACAGGGGGAGGATCACCCCTCCACTTT
J gene: TRBJ1-6
clone size: many
D gene: TRBD1
V gene: TRBV13
CDR3 length: 15

CDR3 protein: CASSQGGDMPETQYF
CDR3 DNA: TGTGCCAGTAGTCAGGGTGGGGATATGCCAGAGACCCAGTACTTC
J gene: TRBJ2-5
clone size: many
D gene: NA
V gene: TRBV19
CDR3 length: 15

CDR3 protein: CASSQEAGASGYTF
CDR3 DNA: TGTGCCAGCAGCCAAGAAGCCGGGGCGAGTGGCTACACCTTC
J gene: TRBJ1-2
clone size: many
D gene: NA
V gene: TRBV4-2
CDR3 length: 14